The T cell receptor beta chain under discussion was sequenced for a study of T cell responses to AZD1222 COVID-19 vaccine. Here immunoSEQ multiplex PCR was the method, and the copy in TCRdb shows in-frame clones only, minus some. The sample includes 85,000 to 100,000 clones, approximately 93% of them seen just once. Turning to this clone: Its antigen remains unidentified.

The study's findings and limits: Just 5 to 7 people given AZD1222 tested seropositive at baseline.

Trimming took off 3 bases at V and 1 base at J, with 13 bases between the two ends. Germline lookup yields CDR1 LNHDA and CDR2 SQIVND (reference sequence). This CDR3 is 16 amino acids long. V is TRBV19 and J is TRBJ1-5, with a possible D match to TRBD1 (6 bases). Sequenced here: peripheral blood, sampled 28 days after the second AZD1222 dose. This TCR came from an adult who received the AZD1222 COVID-19 vaccine. The DNA for the CDR3 is TGTGCCAGTAGTATTGGGACAAGAAGGAGCAATCAGCCCCAGCATTTT. Translated: CASSIGTRRSNQPQHF.